The text below deals with one T cell receptor (beta chain). The antigen this receptor binds is unknown. No per-base quality is available; no much larger clone lies one base away. TCRbeta CDR3 regions were amplified from genomic DNA using the immunoSEQ Assay, a bias-controlled multiplex PCR. Per the authors' processing: The number of nucleated cells in each sample was estimated by amplification of reference gene primers within the assay. To quantify the absolute abundance of each unique TCRbeta CDR3 rearrangement, sequence reads were collapsed and filtered. For each sample, productive Simpson clonality was calculated as the square root of Simpson's diversity index over productive rearrangements. TCRdb took over this immuneACCESS table, retaining in-frame rearrangements with V and J assigned. Such tables are incomplete; in checked studies, under half of the missing clones stem from an unresolved V gene, and the remainder is unexplained. For V, J and clone size, that table is used; D and trimming come from the DNA. The sample has 200,000 to 300,000 clones on record, approximately 90% of them singletons. The leading ten clones occupy around 4% of the sample.

Looking up the germline V gene yields CDR1 MDHEN and CDR2 SYDVKM. From the cysteine through the phenylalanine, the CDR3 covers 15 amino acids. Here the CDR3 DNA is all that survives: 45 bases in frame from base 1. Deletion took 4 bases off V and 4 bases off J, with a span of 13 bases between the germline ends. The data originate from a study of blood T cell repertoires in COVID-19 (dated by TCRdb to between 2020 and 2021). Regarding the complete study: Collaborator samples came from the United States, Italy and Spain and covered acute and convalescent phases of COVID-19. The repertoires were released in a freely available public database intended as a resource for research on the immune response to SARS-CoV-2. Samples came from the ongoing ImmuneRACE study (first 160 participants) plus 1,254 subjects from 6 global collaborators. The prospective study material was composed of cDNA or gDNA derived from T cells, B-cell-depleted T cells, or PBMCs. Where available, HLA class I and class II types were taken from metadata supplied by the sample provider and were not determined by assay-based typing. Subjects who had been exposed to COVID-19, were actively infected with it, or had recovered from it provided the deeply sampled blood TCRbeta repertoires that made up the dataset. Sample metadata almost always included a de-identified subject ID, COVID-19 status, age in years and sex.

Broader findings and caveats from the paper: The quantity of clinical and demographic metadata differed by source and by participant and was supplied without curation.

Participants in the prospective study were aged about 18 to 95 years, lived in 20 to 30 United States geographic areas, and enrolled through a virtual design. In the prospective study, cohorts were assigned on the basis of participant-reported clinical history obtained from a screening survey and a study questionnaire. For ImmuneRACE Cohort 3, a participant was defined as recovered based on two consecutive negative NP/OP PCR tests, clearance by a healthcare professional, or resolution of symptoms. Mobile phlebotomists in the prospective study collected whole blood, serum and a nasopharyngeal or oropharyngeal swab from every participant. Over a roughly 2-month period, participants in the prospective study had the option of providing additional blood draws and questionnaires. Before DNA extraction, prospective study blood samples were shipped either frozen or at room temperature.

The sequence was obtained from a woman under 40 who had recovered from COVID-19. What was sequenced was PBMCs or T cells enriched from blood (not recorded which). Recombination connected TRBV28 to TRBJ1-4; a confident D gene designation cannot be given. The sequenced DNA is TGTGCCAGCAGTTCTAACAGTGATTTTAATGAAAAACTGTTTTTT. It encodes CASSSNSDFNEKLFF.